Sequencing of this T cell receptor beta chain was carried out in a study of pediatric ulcerative colitis. Sequencing depth was up to 500,000 reads per sample. Data came from immunoSEQ multiplex PCR; TCRdb stores just in-frame clones and leaves some out. The sample carries about 60,000 clones, about 89% recorded once. CDR3 length: 17 residues. Germline V lookup: CDR1 LGHNA, CDR2 YSLEER. V lost 0 bases and J 7 bases, leaving 18 bases between the germline ends. In its sample, this clone was seen a few times. Its antigen remains unidentified. Whole-study results and caveats: Clonal expansions reduced rectal repertoire diversity in acute severe colitis. Compared with controls, ulcerative colitis showed greater blood-rectum clone sharing. A couple of rectal CDR3 clonotypes occurred in all ulcerative colitis patients.

The source is a boy younger than 18 who was a control in a study of pediatric ulcerative colitis. Material: blood. The gene calls are TRBV4-3 and TRBJ1-4; a weak D match, TRBD1 (6 bases). The CDR3 bases are TGCGCCAGCAGCCAAGATCTTTCAGAACAGGGAAGTGAAAAACTGTTTTTT. This translates into CASSQDLSEQGSEKLFF.